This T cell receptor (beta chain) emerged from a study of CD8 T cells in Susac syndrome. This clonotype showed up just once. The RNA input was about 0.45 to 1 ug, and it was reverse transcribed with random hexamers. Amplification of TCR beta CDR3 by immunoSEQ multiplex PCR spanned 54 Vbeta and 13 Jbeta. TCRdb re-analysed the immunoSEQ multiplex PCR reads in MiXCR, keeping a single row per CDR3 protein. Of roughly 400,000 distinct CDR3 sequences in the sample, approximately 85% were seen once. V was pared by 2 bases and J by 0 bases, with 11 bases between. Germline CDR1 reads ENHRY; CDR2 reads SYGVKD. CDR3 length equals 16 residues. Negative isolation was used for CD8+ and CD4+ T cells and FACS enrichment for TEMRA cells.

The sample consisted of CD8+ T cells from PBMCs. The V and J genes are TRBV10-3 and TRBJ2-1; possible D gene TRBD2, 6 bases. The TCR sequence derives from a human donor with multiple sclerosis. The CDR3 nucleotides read TGTGCCATCAGTGAGCTCGGGGGAAGCTCCTACAATGAGCAGTTCTTC. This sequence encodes CAISELGGSSYNEQFF.